These 25 T cell receptor beta chains came from one sample sequenced in a study of CD8 T cells in Susac syndrome. Reverse transcription of roughly 0.45 to 1 ug RNA used random hexamers. TCRdb independently ran MiXCR on the immunoSEQ multiplex PCR reads; one entry per CDR3 protein. The profile shows some 130,000 distinct CDR3 sequences, approximately 95% of them singletons. Sequencing was done on a sample of CD8+ T cells from PBMCs. These receptors came from a human donor with Susac syndrome.

This clonotype was detected once. The chain couples TRBV27 to TRBJ2-5, with 8 bases matching TRBD2. This CDR3 is built from 13 residues. V shed 5 bases, J shed 4 bases, and the junction held 3 bases outside the gene matches. Germline V gene lookup returns CDR1 MNHEY and CDR2 SMNVEV (reference sequence). CDR3 protein: CASSILAGETQYF. In DNA form, the CDR3 reads TGTGCCAGCAGTATCCTAGCGGGAGAGACCCAGTACTTC.

J is TRBJ2-7 and V is TRBV9, with 8 nucleotides matching TRBD1. The V segment lost 3 bases and the J segment 6 bases; nucleotides outside the gene matches: 8. This CDR3 has 14 residues. Germline CDR1 reads SGDLS; CDR2 reads YYNGEE. The CDR3 bases are TGTGCCAGCAGCGGGAGCAGGGGGCGCGGCGAGCAGTACTTC. Amino acids: CASSGSRGRGEQYF.

The chain joins TRBV2 to TRBJ2-5; 7 nucleotides align to TRBD2. CDR3 size: 13 residues. The V gene's germline CDR1 is SNHLY and CDR2 FYNNEI. V was pared by 7 bases and J by 1 base, with 3 bases of the junction left unmatched. The CDR3 nucleotides read TGTGCCAGCAATTTAGCGGGCCAAGAGACCCAGTACTTC. This codes for CASNLAGQETQYF.

The rearrangement uses TRBV24-1 and TRBJ1-5; D not certain. The germline V gene has CDR1 KGHDR and CDR2 SFDVKD. The CDR3 is 12 amino acids. V lost 4 bases, J lost 4 bases, and 4 bases lay in between. The chain's CDR3 is CATSDYNQPQHF. The CDR3 DNA is TGTGCCACCAGTGACTATAATCAGCCCCAGCATTTT.

The count of this clonotype is one. The V and J genes are TRBV7-9 and TRBJ1-2; 8 bases agree with TRBD1. The ends lost 4 bases at V and 7 bases at J; junction bases unmatched: 14. The V gene's germline CDR1 is SEHNR and CDR2 FQNEAQ (reference sequence). CDR3 size: 16 residues. CDR3 protein: CASSSGPGQGVGGYTF. DNA for the CDR3: TGTGCCAGCAGCTCAGGGCCCGGACAGGGCGTTGGTGGCTACACCTTC. The full variable domain, rest sourced from reference TRBV7-9 and TRBJ1-2, is DTGVSQNPRHKITKRGQNVTFRCDPISEHNRLYWYRQTLGQGPEFLTYFQNEAQLEKSRLLSDRFSAERPKGSFSTLEIQRTEQGDSAMYLCASSSGPGQGVGGYTFGSGTRLTVV.

V is TRBV9 and J is TRBJ2-5; 7 positions match TRBD2. Germline V gene data show CDR1 as SGDLS and CDR2 as YYNGEE. The CDR3 contains 16 residues. The V segment lost 4 bases and the J segment 5 bases; nucleotides outside the gene matches: 14. This chain's CDR3 is CASSSGTNERKETQYF. The CDR3 nucleotides are TGTGCCAGCAGCTCGGGGACTAACGAGAGAAAGGAGACCCAGTACTTC.

This clonotype was found once. The chain is built from TRBV7-9 and TRBJ1-1; D uncertain. The CDR3 contains 12 residues. V was clipped by 8 bases and J by 6 bases, with 13 bases between them. Germline CDR1 SEHNR, CDR2 FQNEAQ (reference sequence). CDR3: CASDGEGAEAFF. CDR3 nucleotides: TGTGCCAGCGACGGGGAGGGAGCTGAAGCTTTCTTT.

The rearrangement uses TRBV5-1 and TRBJ2-1; 12 nucleotides align to TRBD2. V was clipped by 3 bases and J by 2 bases; unmatched bases: 3. Germline V lookup: CDR1 SGHRS, CDR2 YFSETQ. The CDR3 runs to 16 residues. The CDR3 sequence is CASSSSSGRAYNEQFF. DNA of the CDR3: TGCGCCAGCAGCTCCTCTAGCGGGAGGGCCTACAATGAGCAGTTCTTC.

V usage is TRBV6-1 and J usage is TRBJ2-7; TRBD2 aligns across 13 bases. J lost 2 bases, V lost 6 bases, and 10 bases had no gene match. CDR1 is MNHNS and CDR2 is SASEGT in the germline V gene. The CDR3 spans 17 residues. DNA for the CDR3: TGTGCCAGCAGACAACTAGCGGGAGGGCGGGGGGCCTACGAGCAGTACTTC. It is translated as CASRQLAGGRGAYEQYF.

The chain joins TRBV3-1 to TRBJ2-2, with D perhaps matching TRBD1 (5 bases). The CDR3 runs 16 residues. Germline assignment: CDR1 LGHDT and CDR2 YNNKEL (reference sequence). The V end lost 0 bases, the J end lost 0 bases, and 8 bases lay between the germline ends. CDR3 protein: CASSQEGHTNTGELFF. CDR3 in DNA: TGTGCCAGCAGCCAAGAGGGGCATACGAACACCGGGGAGCTGTTTTTT.

This clonotype was recorded a few times. The V gene is TRBV12-3 or TRBV12-4, the J gene TRBJ2-3; TRBD2 matches at 11 bases. The trim removed 5 bases at V and 3 bases at J, leaving 1 base unmatched. This CDR3 contains 14 residues. CDR3 sequence: CASSTSGSTDTQYF. The CDR3 region has the DNA TGTGCCAGCAGTACTAGCGGGAGTACAGATACGCAGTATTTT.

This clonotype was detected only once. The rearrangement links TRBV5-1 to TRBJ2-2, with unresolved D. The V and J ends lost 7 bases and 0 bases respectively, with 10 bases between them. Germline V gene lookup returns CDR1 SGHRS and CDR2 YFSETQ. The CDR3 is made up of 14 amino acids. As DNA, the CDR3 is TGCGCCAGCGAGGTTTTGCCGAACACCGGGGAGCTGTTTTTT. This sequence encodes CASEVLPNTGELFF.

This clonotype has only one observation. The gene calls are TRBV9 and TRBJ2-5; possible D gene TRBD1, 5 bases. This CDR3 is 13 amino acids long. CDR1 and CDR2 from the germline V gene are SGDLS and YYNGEE. With 0 bases removed from V and 5 bases from J, the gap between germline ends came to 8 bases. The CDR3 protein is CASSVAPGETQYF. The CDR3, as DNA: TGTGCCAGCAGCGTAGCTCCAGGGGAGACCCAGTACTTC.

This clonotype showed up just a few times. The chain links TRBV12-3 or TRBV12-4 to TRBJ2-7, with D hard to call. This CDR3 is built from 12 residues. V was clipped by 3 bases and J by 7 bases, with 10 bases between them. The CDR3 sequence is CASSLARNEQYF. In nucleotides, the CDR3 is TGTGCCAGCAGTTTGGCGAGAAATGAGCAGTACTTC.

The J gene is TRBJ2-1, the V gene TRBV20-1; D may be TRBD1 (5 bases). The V and J ends lost 0 bases and 5 bases respectively, with 11 bases between them. Per germline, CDR1 DFQATT and CDR2 SNEGSKA (reference sequence). There are 14 residues in the CDR3. CDR3 bases: TGCAGTGCTAGAGATTTAGACAGAAACAATGAGCAGTTCTTC. As protein: CSARDLDRNNEQFF.

The chain uses TRBV4-2 and TRBJ2-7; tentatively, D is TRBD1 or TRBD2 (5 bases each). V lost 0 bases to trimming and J lost 0 bases, with 15 bases between them. Per the germline V gene, CDR1 is LGHNA and CDR2 is YNFKEQ. The CDR3 is 17 amino acids. The CDR3: CASSQEVGAGRSYEQYF. DNA of the CDR3: TGTGCCAGCAGCCAAGAGGTCGGGGCGGGCCGCTCCTACGAGCAGTACTTC.

The chain recombines TRBV6-6 with TRBJ2-7; unclear D gene. CDR3 length: 11 residues. Trimming removed 5 bases from V and 6 bases from J, with 8 bases in between. The germline V gene has CDR1 MNHNY and CDR2 SVGAGI (reference sequence). The CDR3 sequence is CASSPSLEQYF. DNA of the CDR3: TGTGCCAGCAGTCCTTCGCTCGAGCAGTACTTC.

The V call is TRBV9, the J call TRBJ1-3; the D gene is possibly TRBD1 (5 bases). The CDR3 consists of 16 residues. The germline V and J ends were trimmed by 0 bases and 0 bases, with 10 bases remaining between them. Germline V gives CDR1 SGDLS, CDR2 YYNGEE. The CDR3 DNA is TGTGCCAGCAGCGTAGGACAGACATTCTCTGGAAACACCATATATTTT. Translating it yields CASSVGQTFSGNTIYF.

This clonotype was counted once. The V call is TRBV13, the J call TRBJ2-7; 10 bases align to TRBD2. In germline, CDR1 is PRHDT, CDR2 FYEKMQ (reference sequence). Germline trimming cut 7 bases from V and 4 bases from J; bases unmatched to any gene: 7. This CDR3 contains 14 residues. The CDR3 here is CASTRGLADYEQYF. The CDR3, as DNA: TGTGCCAGCACCCGAGGACTAGCGGATTACGAGCAGTACTTC.

This chain links TRBV12-3 or TRBV12-4 with TRBJ2-1, with D unclear. The CDR3 is made up of 12 amino acids. The V end lost 5 bases, the J end lost 15 bases, and 17 bases lay between the germline ends. The CDR3 sequence is CASSPTQPPSFF. The CDR3 coding sequence is TGTGCCAGCAGTCCGACTCAGCCCCCTTCGTTCTTC.

V gene TRBV27 combines with J gene TRBJ2-3; 9 positions match TRBD2. From germline, CDR1 is MNHEY and CDR2 SMNVEV (reference sequence). The CDR3 contains 17 residues. Germline trimming cut 5 bases from V and 6 bases from J; bases unmatched to any gene: 15. CDR3 amino acids: CASSNQREALAGDTQYF. The CDR3 coding sequence is TGTGCCAGCAGTAACCAGCGGGAGGCCTTAGCAGGGGATACGCAGTATTTT.

This chain links TRBV20-1 with TRBJ2-1; D perhaps matches TRBD2 (6 bases). In germline, CDR1 is DFQATT, CDR2 SNEGSKA (reference sequence). This CDR3 is built from 14 residues. V was trimmed by 7 bases and J by 2 bases, leaving 15 bases between them. Here the CDR3 reads CSGAGPDPYNEQFF. The CDR3 DNA reads as TGCAGTGGGGCGGGACCAGACCCCTACAATGAGCAGTTCTTC.

The chain recombines TRBV4-1 with TRBJ1-5; D is ambiguous. The CDR3 is 15 amino acids. CDR1 MGHRA and CDR2 YSYEKL come from the germline V gene. V lost 0 bases and J 0 bases, leaving 6 bases between the germline ends. The CDR3 spells CASSQDNHSNQPQHF. Written as DNA, the CDR3 is TGCGCCAGCAGCCAAGATAATCATAGCAATCAGCCCCAGCATTTT.

V is TRBV15 and J is TRBJ2-7; no reliable D call. Germline V gene data show CDR1 as LNHNV and CDR2 as YYDKDF (reference sequence). The V and J ends lost 5 bases and 4 bases respectively, with 9 bases between them. The CDR3 runs 12 residues. CDR3 loop: CATSSNAYEQYF. The CDR3, as DNA: TGTGCCACCAGCTCGAATGCTTACGAGCAGTACTTC.

The chain carries TRBV30 and TRBJ1-2; weak D call: TRBD1 (5 bases). CDR3 length: 14 amino acids. The V end lost 4 bases, the J end lost 5 bases, and 17 bases lay between the germline ends. Germline loops: CDR1 GTSNPN, CDR2 SVGIG (reference sequence). DNA of the CDR3: TGTGCCTGGAAACGTGGGGCAGGCGTTTATGGCTACACCTTC. Residues: CAWKRGAGVYGYTF.